This TCR beta chain was recorded in a study of T cells in Graves' hyperthyroidism and ophthalmopathy. Using RNA transcripts as the source, TCR beta CDR3 regions were amplified. TCR CDR3 underwent first-round RT-PCR with the HTBI primer set. TCRdb re-derived calls from the multiplex PCR reads in MiXCR, one entry per CDR3 protein. The profile covers 90,000 to 120,000 distinct CDR3 sequences, with approximately 15% appearing a single time and 40% to 50% taken by the ten largest. Germline V gene lookup returns CDR1 SGHRS and CDR2 YFSETQ. The CDR3 length is 15 residues. The ends lost 3 bases at V and 5 bases at J; junction bases unmatched: 2. This clonotype was seen more than once but under ten times.

The TCR sequence derives from a woman in her forties or fifties with Graves' hyperthyroidism. This chain uses TRBV5-1 with TRBJ2-2; 12 bases fit TRBD2. Sequenced material: blood. The chain's CDR3 is CASSYLAGGTGELFF. The CDR3 DNA reads as TGCGCCAGCAGCTATCTAGCGGGAGGGACCGGGGAGCTGTTTTTT.